The next 20 T cell receptor beta chains were all read from a single sample in a study of blood T cell repertoires in COVID-19. TCRdb's table, derived via immunoSEQ multiplex PCR, lists solely in-frame clones and lacks some. The sample holds fewer than 200,000 clones, about 88% seen once. The sample comprised peripheral blood. The source of these receptors is a man in his forties with active or convalescent COVID-19.

V usage is TRBV28 and J usage is TRBJ1-4, with 7 positions matching TRBD1. The trim removed 4 bases at V and 5 bases at J, leaving 4 bases unmatched. Germline V gene lookup returns CDR1 MDHEN and CDR2 SYDVKM. The CDR3 loop spans 14 amino acids. The CDR3: CASSSGGPNEKLFF. The CDR3 bases are TGTGCCAGCAGTTCAGGGGGTCCGAATGAAAAACTGTTTTTT.

The table lists this clone with a count of one. The chain recombines TRBV6-5 with TRBJ1-2; D gene uncertain. V gave up 2 bases and J gave up 8 bases, with 15 bases separating them. Looked up from germline, CDR1 is MNHEY and CDR2 is SVGAGI. The CDR3 covers 14 residues. The CDR3 reads CASSYNGITEGYTF. CDR3 DNA sequence: TGTGCCAGCAGTTACAATGGCATTACAGAGGGCTACACCTTC.

V usage is TRBV28 and J usage is TRBJ1-6; D is perhaps TRBD1 (6 bases). Germline V gene lookup returns CDR1 MDHEN and CDR2 SYDVKM. CDR3 size: 15 residues. Trimming pared 8 bases from V and 5 bases from J, leaving 16 bases between. In DNA, the CDR3 is TGTGCCAGCCGTCCCCATCGGACAGATAATTCACCCCTCCACTTT. It codes for CASRPHRTDNSPLHF.

V and J are TRBV28 and TRBJ1-2; D might be TRBD1 (5 bases). Germline V gene lookup returns CDR1 MDHEN and CDR2 SYDVKM. The CDR3 is 12 amino acids. V gave up 6 bases and J gave up 4 bases, with 9 bases separating them. CDR3 nucleotides: TGTGCCAGCAGCAGACAGCTCTATGGCTACACCTTC. It is translated as CASSRQLYGYTF.

The chain has TRBV4-2 and TRBJ1-5; D is undetermined. Deletions cut 1 base from V and 5 bases from J, with 15 bases between. The CDR3 has 16 residues. Germline V lookup: CDR1 LGHNA, CDR2 YNFKEQ. CDR3 DNA: TGTGCCAGCAGCCAAGGTGGCAACCGAAAAGATCAGCCCCAGCATTTT. Its translation: CASSQGGNRKDQPQHF.

This clone was observed once. The J gene is TRBJ2-7, the V gene TRBV7-3; D may be TRBD2 (6 bases). Germline V lookup: CDR1 SGHTA, CDR2 FQGTGA. The CDR3 consists of 14 residues. Between the trimmed V and J ends, which lost 5 bases and 2 bases, there was a span of 13 bases. CDR3: CASSPAGGTYEQYF. The CDR3 bases are TGTGCCAGCAGCCCCGCCGGGGGTACCTACGAGCAGTACTTC.

The chain combines TRBV4-2 with TRBJ2-7; D is unclear. This CDR3 has 15 residues. CDR1 and CDR2 from the germline V gene are LGHNA and YNFKEQ. V was clipped by 3 bases and J by 3 bases, with 15 bases between them. The CDR3 region has the DNA TGTGCCAGCAGCCACCTCCTCTGGTCGGGCTACGAGCAGTACTTC. Protein: CASSHLLWSGYEQYF.

This clone has more than one count but fewer than ten. The rearrangement links TRBV29-1 to TRBJ2-3; TRBD2 aligns across 12 bases. Germline loops: CDR1 SQVTM, CDR2 ANQGSEA. The J segment lost 5 bases and the V segment lost 6 bases, leaving 9 bases of the junction unmatched. There are 15 residues in the CDR3. As DNA, the CDR3 is TGCAGCGTCCCCCTAGCGGGAGGGTTCGGAGATACGCAGTATTTT. It yields the protein CSVPLAGGFGDTQYF.

This chain connects TRBV5-1 to TRBJ2-2; D is unresolved. V was shortened by 0 bases and J by 1 base, with 4 bases between the two germline ends. Germline values: CDR1 SGHRS, CDR2 YFSETQ. There are 14 residues in the CDR3. CDR3 sequence: CASSLDKNTGELFF. CDR3 DNA: TGCGCCAGCAGCTTGGACAAGAACACCGGGGAGCTGTTTTTT. The full variable domain, rest sourced from reference TRBV5-1 and TRBJ2-2, is KAGVTQTPRYLIKTRGQQVTLSCSPISGHRSVSWYQQTPGQGLQFLFEYFSETQRNKGNFPGRFSGRQFSNSRSEMNVSTLELGDSALYLCASSLDKNTGELFFGEGSRLTVL.

This chain connects TRBV2 to TRBJ1-4, with TRBD1 matching 10 bases. The germline V gene has CDR1 SNHLY and CDR2 FYNNEI. The CDR3 is 14 residues long. Trimming cost V 6 bases and J 8 bases; bases outside gene matches: 6. Written as DNA, the CDR3 is TGTGCCAGCAGGACAGGGGGCGCAGCCGAAAAACTGTTTTTT. This encodes CASRTGGAAEKLFF.

The chain employs TRBV5-1 and TRBJ1-1; 9 nucleotides line up with TRBD1. This CDR3 has 15 amino acids. After removal of 2 bases from V and 0 bases from J, the junction contained 2 bases not matched to a gene. Germline lookup yields CDR1 SGHRS and CDR2 YFSETQ. CDR3 region: CASSFGTGLNTEAFF. The CDR3 bases are TGCGCCAGCAGCTTCGGGACAGGGCTGAACACTGAAGCTTTCTTT.

V usage is TRBV25-1 and J usage is TRBJ1-2; TRBD1 matches 7 bases. Losses at the gene ends were 4 bases for V and 5 bases for J; bases not matched to a gene: 4. Germline assignment: CDR1 MGHDK and CDR2 SYGVNS. The CDR3 covers 13 residues. CDR3 DNA sequence: TGTGCCAGCAGTGTTATACAGGGGTATGGCTACACCTTC. Protein: CASSVIQGYGYTF.

CDR3 sequence: CASSSGTGELFF. As DNA, the CDR3 is TGTGCCAGTAGCTCCGGTACCGGGGAGCTGTTTTTT. The chain uses TRBV19 and TRBJ2-2; D unclear. CDR3 length: 12 residues. V was trimmed by 6 bases and J by 5 bases, leaving 7 bases between them. CDR1 LNHDA and CDR2 SQIVND come from the germline V gene (reference sequence).

The V call is TRBV18, the J call TRBJ2-3; possibly TRBD1 for D (6 bases). V gave up 6 bases and J gave up 3 bases, with 16 bases separating them. CDR3 length equals 15 residues. The germline V gene encodes CDR1 KGHSH and CDR2 LQKENI. The CDR3 coding sequence is TGTGCCAGCTCCTACGGACAGTTACATACAGATACGCAGTATTTT. The encoded protein is CASSYGQLHTDTQYF.

The gene calls are TRBV7-9 and TRBJ1-1, with D possibly matching TRBD1 (5 bases). Germline V gives CDR1 SEHNR, CDR2 FQNEAQ (reference sequence). The CDR3 covers 15 residues. Deletions cut 3 bases from V and 0 bases from J, with 11 bases between. In DNA form, the CDR3 reads TGTGCCAGCAGCTTGGAGGGCAGGGTGAACACTGAAGCTTTCTTT. It is translated as CASSLEGRVNTEAFF.

The rearrangement links TRBV13 to TRBJ1-1; a possible D gene is TRBD1 (6 bases). Germline CDR1 is PRHDT and CDR2 is FYEKMQ (reference sequence). V was cut by 5 bases and J by 3 bases, with 16 bases left in between. This CDR3 spans 15 amino acids. CDR3 region: CASSTRGAGHTEAFF. The CDR3 DNA reads TGTGCCAGCAGCACTCGGGGGGCTGGTCACACTGAAGCTTTCTTT.

This chain joins TRBV29-1 and TRBJ1-5; 7 positions agree with TRBD1. From germline, CDR1 is SQVTM and CDR2 ANQGSEA. There are 12 residues in the CDR3. The ends lost 7 bases at V and 5 bases at J; junction bases unmatched: 5. For the CDR3, the DNA is TGCAGCGCGGGACAGCCCGATCAGCCCCAGCATTTT. This sequence encodes CSAGQPDQPQHF.

The rearrangement uses TRBV28 and TRBJ2-1; 12 nucleotides agree with TRBD2. The CDR3 consists of 16 residues. Germline V gene data show CDR1 as MDHEN and CDR2 as SYDVKM. Trimming at V came to 5 bases and at J to 7 bases, leaving 9 bases not matched to a gene. In nucleotides, the CDR3 is TGTGCCAGCAGTCCCCGACGACTAGCGGGAGAGAATGAGCAGTTCTTC. Encoded protein: CASSPRRLAGENEQFF.

The rearrangement joins TRBV6-5 to TRBJ1-4; no reliable D call. Germline values: CDR1 MNHEY, CDR2 SVGAGI. The CDR3 sequence is 14 residues long. Deletions cut 8 bases from V and 1 base from J, with 11 bases between. In nucleotides, the CDR3 is TGTGCCAGCGGCCTCACCAGAACTAATGAAAAACTGTTTTTT. It specifies CASGLTRTNEKLFF.

The table lists this clone with a few counts. The rearrangement uses TRBV29-1 and TRBJ1-3; TRBD1 matches 7 bases. Germline V CDR1 and CDR2: SQVTM, ANQGSEA. The CDR3 totals 17 residues. The J segment lost 3 bases and the V segment lost 0 bases, leaving 11 bases of the junction unmatched. CDR3 sequence: CSVEDANFGTVGNTIYF. CDR3 DNA: TGCAGCGTTGAAGATGCGAATTTTGGGACAGTTGGAAACACCATATATTTT.